Presented here are 16 T cell receptor beta chains from one specimen sequenced in a study of somatic mutations in cytotoxic T cells in rheumatoid arthritis. TCRdb's copy holds only in-frame clones and misses some; the assay was immunoSEQ multiplex PCR. Of approximately 2,300 clones in the sample, roughly 86% were seen once. The sequenced sample was CD8+ T cells sorted from blood. Receptor source: an adult with rheumatoid arthritis.

This chain connects TRBV5-8 to TRBJ1-2, with D maybe TRBD1 (6 bases). Trimming removed 8 bases from V and 2 bases from J, with 13 bases in between. This CDR3 is 13 amino acids long. Germline CDR1 reads SGHTS; CDR2 reads YDEGEE. CDR3 sequence: CARPGGGNYGYTF. CDR3 nucleotide sequence: TGTGCCAGACCGGGGGGGGGCAACTATGGCTACACCTTC.

The chain couples TRBV20-1 to TRBJ1-3; no clear D. This CDR3 spans 11 amino acids. Trimming shortened V by 4 bases and J by 9 bases, and 10 bases separated the two germline ends. Germline CDR1 DFQATT, CDR2 SNEGSKA (reference sequence). CDR3 nucleotides: TGCAGTGCTACCGCCCGGGGCACCATATATTTT. Its translation: CSATARGTIYF.

The chain recombines TRBV2 with TRBJ2-1; D is possibly TRBD1 or TRBD2 (5 bases each). Trimming left V 10 bases short and J 4 bases short, with 17 bases between. The CDR3 spans 14 residues. Germline CDR1 reads SNHLY; CDR2 reads FYNNEI. The CDR3 region has the DNA TGTGCCATCATCGAGGGAACAGGTTACAATGAGCAGTTCTTC. This encodes CAIIEGTGYNEQFF.

The J gene is TRBJ2-1, the V gene TRBV2; D remains ambiguous. Trimming cost V 4 bases and J 5 bases, with 12 bases left between them. Germline values: CDR1 SNHLY, CDR2 FYNNEI. The CDR3 consists of 14 residues. The DNA for the CDR3 is TGTGCCAGCAGTGTAACTGACGTAAACAATGAGCAGTTCTTC. As protein: CASSVTDVNNEQFF.

This chain uses TRBV5-1 with TRBJ2-1, with 7 bases lining up with TRBD2. V shed 9 bases, J shed 5 bases, and the junction held 8 bases outside the gene matches. The CDR3 has 13 amino acids. Germline CDR1 is SGHRS and CDR2 is YFSETQ. The CDR3, as DNA: TGCGCCACGGGGACTACCCTGAACAATGAGCAGTTCTTC. It encodes CATGTTLNNEQFF.

The J gene is TRBJ2-7, the V gene TRBV6-1, with D possibly TRBD1 on 5 matching bases. The CDR3 has 15 residues. Per the germline V gene, CDR1 is MNHNS and CDR2 is SASEGT. V was clipped by 3 bases and J by 0 bases, with 12 bases between them. The CDR3, as DNA: TGTGCCAGCAGTGATTTTCCCAGGGACTCCTACGAGCAGTACTTC. It translates to CASSDFPRDSYEQYF.

The chain is built from TRBV4-2 and TRBJ2-4; D perhaps matches TRBD2 (7 bases). Per the germline V gene, CDR1 is LGHNA and CDR2 is YNFKEQ. This CDR3 spans 19 amino acids. V gave up 0 bases and J gave up 3 bases, with 21 bases separating them. CDR3 coding DNA: TGTGCCAGCAGCCAAGATGGGGTCGGCGGGGGCGTCGGCAAAAACATTCAGTACTTC. The encoded protein is CASSQDGVGGGVGKNIQYF.

The chain couples TRBV11-2 to TRBJ2-7; D is unresolved. Per germline, CDR1 SGHAT and CDR2 FQNNGV. The CDR3 sequence is 13 residues long. V was cut by 3 bases and J by 3 bases, with 9 bases left in between. The CDR3 DNA sequence: TGTGCCAGCAGCTTCGGAGCGAGCTACGAGCAGTACTTC. Translated, it gives CASSFGASYEQYF.

The genes are TRBV7-3 and TRBJ2-3, with D possibly matching TRBD2 (5 bases). The CDR3 is 16 residues long. Germline CDR1 is SGHTA and CDR2 is FQGTGA. Trimming took 2 bases from V and 1 from J, leaving 13 bases between them. The CDR3: CASSLDPLVGTDTQYF. The CDR3 bases are TGTGCCAGCAGCTTAGACCCACTAGTAGGCACAGATACGCAGTATTTT.

The chain links TRBV5-6 to TRBJ1-1, with D maybe TRBD1 (6 bases). The V gene lost 2 bases and the J gene lost 5 bases, with 19 bases spanning the gap. The germline V gene has CDR1 SGHDT and CDR2 YYEEEE. The CDR3 consists of 16 residues. The CDR3: CASSLRGGGYRTEAFF. The CDR3 DNA is TGTGCCAGCAGCTTAAGGGGAGGGGGGTATCGGACTGAAGCTTTCTTT.

This clone is a singleton in its sample. V and J are TRBV6-5 and TRBJ2-7; D is unclear. V dropped 1 base and J dropped 5 bases, with 6 bases sitting between them. Per the germline V gene, CDR1 is MNHEY and CDR2 is SVGAGI. The CDR3 contains 12 residues. CDR3 in amino acids: CASSYYGNEQYF. CDR3 coding DNA: TGTGCCAGCAGTTACTATGGAAACGAGCAGTACTTC.

V and J are TRBV27 and TRBJ1-5; no firm D call. Deletions cut 6 bases from V and 9 bases from J, with 12 bases between. Germline CDR1 and CDR2: MNHEY and SMNVEV (reference sequence). The CDR3 covers 12 residues. CDR3 sequence (DNA): TGTGCCAGCAGGTTGGGGATGGGGCCCCAGCATTTT. The encoded protein is CASRLGMGPQHF.

There are a few counts of this clone. The chain couples TRBV4-3 to TRBJ2-3, with 7 bases lining up with TRBD2. Trimming took 3 bases from V and 4 from J; bases not matched to a gene: 10. Per germline, CDR1 LGHNA and CDR2 YSLEER. The CDR3 sequence is 16 residues long. The CDR3 DNA reads TGCGCCAGCAGCCAGACTAGCCGGGGAGGGCCAGATACGCAGTATTTT. This encodes CASSQTSRGGPDTQYF.

The chain is built from TRBV7-9 and TRBJ1-2; TRBD1 agrees at 8 bases. Trimming took 5 bases from V and 7 from J; bases not matched to a gene: 9. The CDR3 spans 14 residues. The germline V gene encodes CDR1 SEHNR and CDR2 FQNEAQ (reference sequence). CDR3 in amino acids: CASSPSPDRAGYTF. CDR3 DNA: TGTGCCAGCAGCCCCTCTCCGGACAGGGCTGGCTACACCTTC.

The chain uses TRBV14 and TRBJ1-1, with TRBD1 matching over 7 bases. Trimming took 4 bases from V and 8 from J; bases not matched to a gene: 7. Germline V lookup: CDR1 SGHDN, CDR2 FVKESK. This CDR3 region has 13 residues. In DNA form, the CDR3 reads TGTGCCAGCAGCCTTCAGGGGGGGACCGAAGCTTTCTTT. As protein: CASSLQGGTEAFF.

The CDR3 DNA sequence: TGTGCCAGCAGCGCCCGAACAGGGTACTACGGAAACACCATATATTTT. Protein product: CASSARTGYYGNTIYF. The chain combines TRBV5-5 with TRBJ1-3; a possible D gene is TRBD1 (6 bases). V was cut by 4 bases and J by 4 bases, with 18 bases left in between. The CDR3 has 16 residues. CDR1 SGHKS and CDR2 YYEKEE come from the germline V gene (reference sequence).